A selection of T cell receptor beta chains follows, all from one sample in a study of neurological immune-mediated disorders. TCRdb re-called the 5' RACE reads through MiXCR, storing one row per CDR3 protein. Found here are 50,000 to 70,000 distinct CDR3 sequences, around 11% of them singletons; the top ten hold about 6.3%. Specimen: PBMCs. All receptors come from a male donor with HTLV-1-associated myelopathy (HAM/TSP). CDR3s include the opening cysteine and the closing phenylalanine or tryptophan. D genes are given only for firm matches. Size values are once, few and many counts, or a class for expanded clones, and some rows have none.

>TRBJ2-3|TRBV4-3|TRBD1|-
CASSQSGQGGTDTQYF
TGCGCCAGCAGCCAGTCGGGACAGGGGGGCACAGATACGCAGTATTTT
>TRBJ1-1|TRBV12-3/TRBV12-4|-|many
CASSLYGSGNTEAFF
TGTGCCAGCAGTTTATATGGATCAGGCAACACTGAAGCTTTCTTT
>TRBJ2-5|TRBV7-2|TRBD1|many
CASRRQGGYETQYF
TGTGCCAGCAGACGGCAAGGGGGCTACGAGACCCAGTACTTC
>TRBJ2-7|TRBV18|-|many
CASSPSGSSYEQYF
TGTGCCAGCTCCCCTTCGGGGAGCTCCTACGAGCAGTACTTC
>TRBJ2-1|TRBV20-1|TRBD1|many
CSAARDRGNEQFF
TGCAGTGCTGCCCGGGACAGGGGCAATGAGCAGTTCTTC
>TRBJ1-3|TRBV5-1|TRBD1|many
CASSQGDGNTIYF
TGCGCCAGCAGCCAGGGGGATGGAAACACCATATATTTT
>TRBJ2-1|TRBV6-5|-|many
CASSYSGPRGYNEQFF
TGTGCCAGCAGTTACTCCGGCCCTCGAGGCTACAATGAGCAGTTCTTC
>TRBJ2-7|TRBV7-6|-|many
CASSPSERTGEQYF
TGTGCCAGCAGCCCCAGTGAGAGAACCGGCGAGCAGTACTTC
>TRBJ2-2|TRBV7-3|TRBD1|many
CASSIFPGQGALANTGELFF
TGTGCCAGCAGCATCTTCCCGGGACAGGGGGCCCTCGCGAACACCGGGGAGCTGTTTTTT
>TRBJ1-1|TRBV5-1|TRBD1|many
CASSVSTGDTEAFF
TGCGCCAGCAGCGTTTCGACAGGGGACACTGAAGCTTTCTTT
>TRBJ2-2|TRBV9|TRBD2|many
CASSVGGATGELFF
TGTGCCAGCAGCGTGGGAGGGGCCACCGGGGAGCTGTTTTTT
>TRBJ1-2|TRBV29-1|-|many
CSVAGAHYGYTF
TGCAGCGTGGCCGGGGCCCACTATGGCTACACCTTC
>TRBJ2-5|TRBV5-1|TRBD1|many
CASSLSPPPSGQGALIRQETQYF
TGCGCCAGCAGCTTGTCCCCGCCTCCCTCGGGACAGGGGGCATTAATTCGACAAGAGACCCAGTACTTC
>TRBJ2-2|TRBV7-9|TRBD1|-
CASSLRGQGTGELFF
TGTGCCAGCAGCTTAAGAGGACAGGGGACCGGGGAGCTGTTTTTT
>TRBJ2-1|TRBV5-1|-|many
CASADSYNYNEQFF
TGCGCCAGCGCCGACAGTTATAACTACAATGAGCAGTTCTTC
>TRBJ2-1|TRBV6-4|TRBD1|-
CASSVIPVGQGNNEQFF
TGTGCCAGCAGTGTGATACCGGTGGGACAGGGTAACAATGAGCAGTTCTTC
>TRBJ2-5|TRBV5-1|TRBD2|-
CASSLPPLGGYQETQYF
TGCGCCAGCAGCTTGCCTCCGTTGGGGGGGTACCAAGAGACCCAGTACTTC
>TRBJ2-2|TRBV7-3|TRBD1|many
CASSLRTGGSHTGELFF
TGTGCCAGCAGCTTAAGGACAGGGGGCTCTCACACCGGGGAGCTGTTTTTT
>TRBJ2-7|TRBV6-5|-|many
CASSYSGQVEGEQYF
TGTGCCAGCAGTTACTCGGGTCAGGTGGAAGGCGAGCAGTACTTC
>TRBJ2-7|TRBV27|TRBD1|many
CASSLSGQGNWYEQYF
TGTGCCAGCAGTTTATCTGGACAGGGGAATTGGTACGAGCAGTACTTC
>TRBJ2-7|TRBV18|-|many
CASSRGMGSYEQYF
TGTGCCAGCTCCCGGGGGATGGGCTCCTACGAGCAGTACTTC
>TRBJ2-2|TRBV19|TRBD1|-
CASRTGQGGGTGELFF
TGTGCCAGTAGAACAGGACAGGGAGGAGGCACCGGGGAGCTGTTTTTT
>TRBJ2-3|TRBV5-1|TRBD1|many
CASSSSGTGGDTQYF
TGCGCCAGCAGCTCCTCCGGGACAGGAGGGGATACGCAGTATTTT
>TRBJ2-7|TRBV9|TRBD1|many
CASSTRDRSYEQYF
TGTGCCAGCAGCACTCGGGACAGGTCCTACGAGCAGTACTTC